This TCR beta chain was recorded in a study of identical twins. The table lists this clonotype with a few counts. TCRdb reprocessed the 5' RACE reads with MiXCR, giving one entry per CDR3 protein. This sample has some 760,000 distinct CDR3 sequences, with 15% to 20% found just once. This CDR3 spans 14 amino acids. Germline V gene sequence: CDR1 SGHRS, CDR2 YFSETQ. The V segment lost 3 bases and the J segment 6 bases; nucleotides outside the gene matches: 7. These data were likewise used in another study, on T cells expressing NK-cell markers. That source adds: HCMV seropositivity marked most of the eight sequenced donors; one was seronegative. Certain NKG2C+ T cell clones were expanded, and their HCMV specificity remained unclear.

The receptor comes from a woman aged 18-30 years in good health. This rearrangement joins TRBV5-1 to TRBJ1-2, with TRBD1 identical over 8 bases. Sequencing was carried out using PBMCs. The CDR3 nucleotides read TGCGCCAGCAGCTACACACAGGGGGTAGATGGCTACACCTTC. Residues: CASSYTQGVDGYTF.